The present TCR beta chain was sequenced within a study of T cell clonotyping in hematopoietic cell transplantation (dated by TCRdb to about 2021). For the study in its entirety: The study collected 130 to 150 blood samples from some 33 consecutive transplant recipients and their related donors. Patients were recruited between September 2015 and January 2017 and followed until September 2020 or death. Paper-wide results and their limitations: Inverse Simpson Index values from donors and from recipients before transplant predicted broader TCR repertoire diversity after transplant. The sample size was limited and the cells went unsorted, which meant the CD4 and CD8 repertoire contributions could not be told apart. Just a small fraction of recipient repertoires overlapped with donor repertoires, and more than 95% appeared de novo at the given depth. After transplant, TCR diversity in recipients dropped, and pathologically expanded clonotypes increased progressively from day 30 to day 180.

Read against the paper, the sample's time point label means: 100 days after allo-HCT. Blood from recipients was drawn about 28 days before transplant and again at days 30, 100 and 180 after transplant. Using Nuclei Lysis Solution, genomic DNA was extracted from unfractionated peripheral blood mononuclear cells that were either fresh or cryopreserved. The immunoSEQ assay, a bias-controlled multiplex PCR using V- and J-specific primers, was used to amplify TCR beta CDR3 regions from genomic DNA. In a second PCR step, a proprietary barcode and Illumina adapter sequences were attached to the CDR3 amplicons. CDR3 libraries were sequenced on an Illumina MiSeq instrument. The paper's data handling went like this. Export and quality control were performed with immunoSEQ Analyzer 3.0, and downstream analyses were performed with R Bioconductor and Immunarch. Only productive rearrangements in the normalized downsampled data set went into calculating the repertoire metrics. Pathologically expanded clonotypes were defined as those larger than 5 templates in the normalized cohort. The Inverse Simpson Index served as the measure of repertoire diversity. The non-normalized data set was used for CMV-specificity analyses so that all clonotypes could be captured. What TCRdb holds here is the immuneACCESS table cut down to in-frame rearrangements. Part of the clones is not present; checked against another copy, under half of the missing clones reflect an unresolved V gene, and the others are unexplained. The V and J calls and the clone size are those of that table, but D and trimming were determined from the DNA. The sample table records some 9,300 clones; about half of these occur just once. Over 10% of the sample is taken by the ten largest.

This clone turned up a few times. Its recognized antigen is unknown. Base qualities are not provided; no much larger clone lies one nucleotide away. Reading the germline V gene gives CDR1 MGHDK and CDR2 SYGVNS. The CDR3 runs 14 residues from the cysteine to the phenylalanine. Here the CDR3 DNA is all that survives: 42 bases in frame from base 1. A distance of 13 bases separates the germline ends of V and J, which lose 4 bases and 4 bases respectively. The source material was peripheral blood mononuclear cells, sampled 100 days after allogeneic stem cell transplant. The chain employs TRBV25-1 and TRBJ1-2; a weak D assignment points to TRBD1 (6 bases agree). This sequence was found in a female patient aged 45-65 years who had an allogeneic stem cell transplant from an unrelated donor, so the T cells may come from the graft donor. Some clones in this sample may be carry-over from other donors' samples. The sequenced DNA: TGTGCCAGCAGTGCGTTACAGGGTGTCTATGGCTACACCTTC. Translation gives CASSALQGVYGYTF.